The 4 T cell receptor beta chains listed next were all sequenced from one sample in a study of identical twins. TCRdb re-derived calls from the 5' RACE reads in MiXCR, one entry per CDR3 protein. The profile covers 450,000 or so distinct CDR3 sequences, with approximately 14% appearing a single time and more than 0.8% taken by the ten largest. The sample was also reused in another study, on yellow fever vaccine responses in identical twins.

What was sequenced was CD4+ T cells sorted from blood. All receptors derive from a woman younger than 30 in good health.

This clonotype was found many times. The V and J genes are TRBV5-6 and TRBJ1-5, with 8 bases that match TRBD1. Per germline, CDR1 SGHDT and CDR2 YYEEEE. The V and J ends lost 2 bases and 7 bases, in that order; junction bases with no gene match: 8. The length of the CDR3 is 15 residues. CDR3 nucleotides: TGTGCCAGCAGCTTATCCAACAGGGGGAACCAGCCCCAGCATTTT. It encodes CASSLSNRGNQPQHF.

In its sample, this clonotype was seen a few times. CDR3 DNA sequence: TGTGCCAGCGCAGGGGGCGTTGTGGAGACCCAGTACTTC. Translation gives CASAGGVVETQYF. The rearrangement links TRBV2 to TRBJ2-5, with 8 positions matching TRBD1. The CDR3 length is 13 residues. Trimming removed 8 bases from V and 5 bases from J; junction bases left unmatched: 7. Germline lookup yields CDR1 SNHLY and CDR2 FYNNEI.

The rearrangement links TRBV4-1 to TRBJ2-3; a weak D match, TRBD2 (7 bases). Germline values: CDR1 MGHRA, CDR2 YSYEKL. Trimming took 2 bases from V and 4 from J, leaving 13 bases between them. The CDR3 spans 15 residues. CDR3 residues: CASSQRVGGPDTQYF. The CDR3 DNA sequence: TGCGCCAGCAGCCAACGAGTCGGGGGGCCAGATACGCAGTATTTT.

The sample holds many counts of this clonotype. The chain recombines TRBV28 with TRBJ2-2; TRBD1 might be the D (5 bases). Trimming shortened V by 6 bases and J by 1 base, and 6 bases separated the two germline ends. The CDR3 contains 13 residues. Germline V gene data show CDR1 as MDHEN and CDR2 as SYDVKM. The chain's CDR3 is CASRTENTGELFF. The DNA for the CDR3 is TGTGCCAGCAGGACAGAGAACACCGGGGAGCTGTTTTTT.